These 16 T cell receptor beta chains originate from one sample sequenced in a study of T-cell memory formation after mild COVID-19. TCRdb reanalysed the 5' RACE reads using MiXCR and keeps one entry per CDR3 protein. The table has around 470,000 distinct CDR3 sequences, around 19% seen once. The source material was PBMCs or a T cell subset sorted from them (not recorded which). The source of these receptors is an adult woman who had mild COVID-19 (a few samples of this study predate the infection). Cell type and time point are not known.

The rearrangement links TRBV24-1 to TRBJ2-1, with 9 bases matching TRBD1. This CDR3 comprises 16 residues. Trimming at V came to 3 bases and at J to 6 bases, leaving 8 bases not matched to a gene. Germline CDR1 reads KGHDR; CDR2 reads SFDVKD. The CDR3 sequence: CATSDAGTGIVNEQFF. Written as DNA, the CDR3 is TGTGCCACCAGTGATGCCGGGACAGGGATCGTCAATGAGCAGTTCTTC.

The V and J genes are TRBV12-5 and TRBJ2-1, with TRBD2 matching 11 bases. Germline-derived CDR1 and CDR2 are LGHNT and FRNRAP. Trimming at V came to 3 bases and at J to 6 bases, leaving 4 bases not matched to a gene. This CDR3 has 15 amino acids. CDR3 sequence: CASGLRTSGRNEQFF. CDR3 nucleotide sequence: TGTGCTAGTGGTTTAAGGACTAGCGGGCGCAATGAGCAGTTCTTC.

The chain has TRBV5-1 and TRBJ2-3, with TRBD1 identical over 8 bases. The length of the CDR3 is 15 residues. Per germline, CDR1 SGHRS and CDR2 YFSETQ. With 0 bases clipped from V and 2 bases from J, the junction kept 2 bases outside the gene matches. The CDR3 here is CASSLGQGYTDTQYF. The CDR3 DNA follows: TGCGCCAGCAGCTTGGGACAGGGGTACACAGATACGCAGTATTTT.

This chain uses TRBV15 with TRBJ2-1, with D possibly TRBD1 on 6 matching bases. Germline CDR1 is LNHNV and CDR2 is YYDKDF (reference sequence). The CDR3 consists of 16 residues. V was shortened by 3 bases and J by 1 base, with 13 bases between the two germline ends. The CDR3 loop reads CATSSRGGPSYNEQFF. The CDR3 DNA sequence: TGTGCCACCAGCAGTAGAGGGGGACCGTCCTACAATGAGCAGTTCTTC.

In its sample, this clonotype was seen a few times. This rearrangement joins TRBV6-5 to TRBJ1-1; D call uncertain. CDR3 size: 11 residues. The V and J ends lost 2 bases and 9 bases respectively, with 7 bases between them. CDR1 and CDR2 (germline): MNHEY, SVGAGI. This CDR3 reads CASSYGPQAFF. CDR3 DNA: TGTGCCAGCAGTTACGGGCCCCAAGCTTTCTTT.

This sequence joins TRBV6-5 and TRBJ1-2; D gene unclear. Trimming took 2 bases from V and 8 from J, leaving 9 bases between them. This CDR3 spans 12 amino acids. The germline gives CDR1 MNHEY, CDR2 SVGAGI. The DNA for the CDR3 is TGTGCCAGCAGTTACGCGGACGGGGGCTACACCTTC. Its translation: CASSYADGGYTF.

This clonotype was seen at least ten times. V is TRBV14 and J is TRBJ2-1; 11 positions agree with TRBD2. This CDR3 comprises 15 residues. Looked up from germline, CDR1 is SGHDN and CDR2 is FVKESK. With V trimmed by 4 bases and J by 5 bases, 4 bases remained unmatched. The CDR3 sequence: CASSPRLAGNNEQFF. The CDR3 DNA reads TGTGCCAGCAGCCCCAGACTAGCGGGAAACAATGAGCAGTTCTTC. Using reference TRBV14 and TRBJ2-1 for the parts outside the CDR3, the full variable domain is EAGVTQFPSHSVIEKGQTVTLRCDPISGHDNLYWYRRVMGKEIKFLLHFVKESKQDESGMPNNRFLAERTGGTYSTLKVQPAELEDSGVYFCASSPRLAGNNEQFFGPGTRLTVL.

This clonotype turned up a few times. V gene TRBV4-3 combines with J gene TRBJ2-3; TRBD2 agrees at 9 bases. Germline CDR1 LGHNA, CDR2 YSLEER. The CDR3 covers 17 residues. V shed 0 bases and J 3 bases; nucleotides not matched to a gene: 7. The CDR3 is CASSQDRLAVVTDTQYF. The CDR3 DNA reads TGCGCCAGCAGCCAAGATAGACTAGCGGTAGTAACAGATACGCAGTATTTT.

The chain recombines TRBV19 with TRBJ2-5; 7 bases match TRBD2. The ends lost 6 bases at V and 5 bases at J; junction bases unmatched: 21. The CDR3 loop spans 18 amino acids. Germline V gene sequence: CDR1 LNHDA, CDR2 SQIVND (reference sequence). The chain's CDR3 is CASSQISAGESVGETQYF. The CDR3 region has the DNA TGTGCCAGTAGCCAAATCAGCGCGGGGGAATCCGTGGGGGAGACCCAGTACTTC.

In its sample, this clonotype was seen a few times. The chain employs TRBV4-3 and TRBJ2-7, with D perhaps matching TRBD2 (5 bases). Trimming pared 3 bases from V and 3 bases from J, leaving 15 bases between. The germline V gene encodes CDR1 LGHNA and CDR2 YSLEER. The CDR3 length is 15 residues. The CDR3 spells CASSQDRRGDYEQYF. CDR3 coding DNA: TGCGCCAGCAGCCAGGATCGACGGGGAGACTACGAGCAGTACTTC.

This clonotype has just a few counts. The rearrangement links TRBV5-1 to TRBJ1-1; the D is unclear. There are 14 residues in the CDR3. The ends were cut back, 2 bases at V and 0 bases at J, with 8 bases in the middle. Germline V gene sequence: CDR1 SGHRS, CDR2 YFSETQ. This chain's CDR3 is CASSLNVVNTEAFF. CDR3 nucleotides: TGCGCCAGCAGCTTAAATGTGGTGAACACTGAAGCTTTCTTT.

The rearrangement uses TRBV7-3 and TRBJ2-1; 9 nucleotides agree with TRBD1. This CDR3 is built from 19 residues. V dropped 5 bases and J dropped 3; count of bases not matched to a gene: 17. In germline, CDR1 is SGHTA, CDR2 FQGTGA. The DNA of the CDR3 is TGTGCCAGCAGCCTACGAGGACAGGGGAGAGGGTTTAACTACAATGAGCAGTTCTTC. Protein sequence: CASSLRGQGRGFNYNEQFF.

This clonotype has a handful of counts. V gene TRBV5-1 combines with J gene TRBJ1-1, with TRBD1 matching over 10 bases. CDR1 and CDR2 (germline): SGHRS, YFSETQ. The CDR3 consists of 15 residues. V lost 6 bases, J lost 4 bases, and 9 bases stayed unmatched. CDR3 bases: TGCGCCAGCAAGCTGACAGGGGGCTCGGGCACTGAAGCTTTCTTT. Its translation: CASKLTGGSGTEAFF.

The rearrangement joins TRBV4-1 to TRBJ1-4, with TRBD1 matching 7 bases. This CDR3 is 17 amino acids long. Germline loops: CDR1 MGHRA, CDR2 YSYEKL. V shed 2 bases and J 3 bases; nucleotides not matched to a gene: 9. CDR3 DNA: TGCGCCAGCAGCCAACCCAGGGGTGGGACAGCTAATGAAAAACTGTTTTTT. The encoded protein is CASSQPRGGTANEKLFF.

V and J are TRBV20-1 and TRBJ1-5; D not certain. Trimming left V 1 base short and J 7 bases short, with 14 bases between. The CDR3 loop spans 14 amino acids. Germline V gene data show CDR1 as DFQATT and CDR2 as SNEGSKA (reference sequence). The CDR3 region is CSARGAIVEQPQHF. CDR3 bases: TGCAGTGCTAGAGGAGCTATCGTAGAACAGCCCCAGCATTTT.

This clonotype was recorded a few times. The chain employs TRBV20-1 and TRBJ2-5; 9 bases are shared with TRBD2. This CDR3 has 15 amino acids. Germline V gene lookup returns CDR1 DFQATT and CDR2 SNEGSKA (reference sequence). The J segment lost 3 bases and the V segment lost 5 bases, leaving 10 bases of the junction unmatched. CDR3 in amino acids: CSAGTSRLGEETQYF. DNA for the CDR3: TGCAGTGCTGGGACTAGCCGACTCGGGGAAGAGACCCAGTACTTC.